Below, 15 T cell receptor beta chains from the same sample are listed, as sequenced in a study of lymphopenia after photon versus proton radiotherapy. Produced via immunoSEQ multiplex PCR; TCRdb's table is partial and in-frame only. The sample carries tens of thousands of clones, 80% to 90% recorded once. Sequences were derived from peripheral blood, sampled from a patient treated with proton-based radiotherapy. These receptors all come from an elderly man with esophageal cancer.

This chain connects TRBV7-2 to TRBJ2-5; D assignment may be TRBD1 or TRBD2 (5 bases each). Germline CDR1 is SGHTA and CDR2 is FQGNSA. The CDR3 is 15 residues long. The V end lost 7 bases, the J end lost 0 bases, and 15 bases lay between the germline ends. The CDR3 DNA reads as TGTGCCAGCACCGGGGTGGGGACCTACCAAGAGACCCAGTACTTC. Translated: CASTGVGTYQETQYF.

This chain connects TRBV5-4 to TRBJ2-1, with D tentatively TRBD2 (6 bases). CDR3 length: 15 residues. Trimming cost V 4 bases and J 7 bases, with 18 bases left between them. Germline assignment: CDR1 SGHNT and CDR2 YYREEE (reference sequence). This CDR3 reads CASSPPPGEGNEQFF. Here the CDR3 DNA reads TGTGCCAGCAGCCCACCGCCGGGAGAGGGGAATGAGCAGTTCTTC.

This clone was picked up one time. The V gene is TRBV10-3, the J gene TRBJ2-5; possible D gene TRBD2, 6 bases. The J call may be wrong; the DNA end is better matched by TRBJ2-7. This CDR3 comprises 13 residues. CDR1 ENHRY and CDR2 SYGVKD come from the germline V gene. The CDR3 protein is CAIRGAGLDEQYF. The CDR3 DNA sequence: TGTGCCATCAGAGGTGCGGGGTTGGACGAGCAGTACTTC.

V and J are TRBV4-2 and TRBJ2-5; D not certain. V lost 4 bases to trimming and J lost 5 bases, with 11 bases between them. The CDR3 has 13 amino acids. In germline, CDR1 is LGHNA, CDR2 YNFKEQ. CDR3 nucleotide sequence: TGTGCCAGCAGCCTTAGGAGTGCGGAGACCCAGTACTTC. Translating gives CASSLRSAETQYF.

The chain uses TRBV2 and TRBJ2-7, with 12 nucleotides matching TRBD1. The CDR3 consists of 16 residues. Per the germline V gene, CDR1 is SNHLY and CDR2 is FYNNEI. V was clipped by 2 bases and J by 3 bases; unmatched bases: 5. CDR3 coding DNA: TGTGCCAGCAGTGAATGGGGACAGGGGGCAGTCTACGAGCAGTACTTC. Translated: CASSEWGQGAVYEQYF.

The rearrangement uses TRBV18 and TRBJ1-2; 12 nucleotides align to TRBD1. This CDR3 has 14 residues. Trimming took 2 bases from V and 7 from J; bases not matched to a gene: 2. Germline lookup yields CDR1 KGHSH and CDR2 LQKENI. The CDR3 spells CASSPGTGGFGYTF. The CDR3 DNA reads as TGTGCCAGCTCACCAGGGACAGGGGGCTTTGGCTACACCTTC.

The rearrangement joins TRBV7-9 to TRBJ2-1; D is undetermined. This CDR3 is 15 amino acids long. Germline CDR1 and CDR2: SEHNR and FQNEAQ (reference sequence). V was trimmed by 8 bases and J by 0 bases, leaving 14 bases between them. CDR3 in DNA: TGTGCCAGCGGCAACTCTTGGAGCTCCTACAATGAGCAGTTCTTC. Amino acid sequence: CASGNSWSSYNEQFF. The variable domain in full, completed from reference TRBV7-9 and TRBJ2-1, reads DTGVSQNPRHKITKRGQNVTFRCDPISEHNRLYWYRQTLGQGPEFLTYFQNEAQLEKSRLLSDRFSAERPKGSFSTLEIQRTEQGDSAMYLCASGNSWSSYNEQFFGPGTRLTVL.

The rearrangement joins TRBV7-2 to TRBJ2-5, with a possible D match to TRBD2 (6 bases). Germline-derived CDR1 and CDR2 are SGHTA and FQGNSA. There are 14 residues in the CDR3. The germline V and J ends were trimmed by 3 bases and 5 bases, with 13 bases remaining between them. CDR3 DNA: TGTGCCAGCAGCTTCTCCGGGAGTATCGAGACCCAGTACTTC. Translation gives CASSFSGSIETQYF.

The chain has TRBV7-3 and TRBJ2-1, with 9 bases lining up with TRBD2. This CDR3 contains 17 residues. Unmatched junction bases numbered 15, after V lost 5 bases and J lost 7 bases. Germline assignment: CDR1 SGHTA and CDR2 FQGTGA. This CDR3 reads CASSPRLAGLGGNEQFF. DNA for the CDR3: TGTGCCAGCAGCCCCCGCCTAGCGGGGCTGGGGGGGAATGAGCAGTTCTTC. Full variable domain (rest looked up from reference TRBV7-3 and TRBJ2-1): GAGVSQTPSNKVTEKGKYVELRCDPISGHTALYWYRQSLGQGPEFLIYFQGTGAADDSGLPNDRFFAVRPEGSVSTLKIQRTERGDSAVYLCASSPRLAGLGGNEQFFGPGTRLTVL.

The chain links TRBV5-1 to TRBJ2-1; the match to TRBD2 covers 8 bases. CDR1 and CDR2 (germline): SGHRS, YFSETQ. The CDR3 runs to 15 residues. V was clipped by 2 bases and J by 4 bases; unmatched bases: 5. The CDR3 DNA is TGCGCCAGCAGCTTTACCAGCGGGGGATACAATGAGCAGTTCTTC. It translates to CASSFTSGGYNEQFF.

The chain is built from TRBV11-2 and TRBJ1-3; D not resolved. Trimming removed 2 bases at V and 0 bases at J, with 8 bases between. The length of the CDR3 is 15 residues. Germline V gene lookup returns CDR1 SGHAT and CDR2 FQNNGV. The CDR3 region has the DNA TGTGCCAGCAGCTTAAGGTTACGCTCTGGAAACACCATATATTTT. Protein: CASSLRLRSGNTIYF.

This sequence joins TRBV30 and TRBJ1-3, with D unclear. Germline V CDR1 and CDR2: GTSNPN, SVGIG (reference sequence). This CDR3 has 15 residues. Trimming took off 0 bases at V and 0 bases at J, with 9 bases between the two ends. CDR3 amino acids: CAWSVGLRSGNTIYF. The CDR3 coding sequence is TGTGCCTGGAGTGTAGGGCTGCGCTCTGGAAACACCATATATTTT.

CDR3 loop: CASSQTQGDETQYF. In DNA form, the CDR3 reads TGCGCCAGCAGCCAGACGCAGGGGGATGAGACCCAGTACTTC. The chain has TRBV5-1 and TRBJ2-5; TRBD1 matches 7 bases. CDR3 length: 14 residues. J lost 5 bases, V lost 4 bases, and 8 bases had no gene match. Germline assignment: CDR1 SGHRS and CDR2 YFSETQ.

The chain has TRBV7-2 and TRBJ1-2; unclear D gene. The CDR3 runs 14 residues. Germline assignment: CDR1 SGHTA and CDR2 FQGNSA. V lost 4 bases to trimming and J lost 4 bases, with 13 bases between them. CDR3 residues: CASSSPRWPYGYTF. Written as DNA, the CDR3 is TGTGCCAGCAGCTCTCCCCGGTGGCCCTATGGCTACACCTTC.

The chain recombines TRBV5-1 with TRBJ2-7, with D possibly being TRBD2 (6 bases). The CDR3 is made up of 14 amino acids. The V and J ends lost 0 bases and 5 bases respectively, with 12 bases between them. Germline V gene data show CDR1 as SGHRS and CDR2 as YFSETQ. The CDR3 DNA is TGCGCCAGCAGCTTGGTAGTGGACTATAACGAGCAGTACTTC. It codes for CASSLVVDYNEQYF.